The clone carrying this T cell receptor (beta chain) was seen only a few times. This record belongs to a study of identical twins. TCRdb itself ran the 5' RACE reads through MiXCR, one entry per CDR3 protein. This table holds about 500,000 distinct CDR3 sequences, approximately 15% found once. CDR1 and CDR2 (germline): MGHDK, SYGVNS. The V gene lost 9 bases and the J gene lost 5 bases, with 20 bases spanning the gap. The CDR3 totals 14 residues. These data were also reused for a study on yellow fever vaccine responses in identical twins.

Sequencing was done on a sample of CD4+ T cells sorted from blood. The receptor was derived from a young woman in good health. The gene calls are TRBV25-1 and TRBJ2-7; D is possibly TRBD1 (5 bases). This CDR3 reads CASHKGNYRNEQYF. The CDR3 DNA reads TGTGCCAGTCACAAGGGGAACTACCGGAACGAGCAGTACTTC.